The rows below give T cell receptor beta chains drawn from one sample of a study of long-term antiretroviral therapy in people with HIV. The method was immunoSEQ multiplex PCR; TCRdb's version includes in-frame clones alone and lacks a portion of them. This table has roughly 23,000 clones, 80% to 90% appearing once. The sequences come from unsorted PBMCs, collected 1.9 years after starting antiretroviral therapy. The receptor source for this set is a woman aged 45-65 years with HIV. The CDR3 runs from the conserved cysteine through the conserved F or W. D genes are given only for firm matches. The size entry is marked missing in some rows and otherwise reads once, few, many or a size class.

V,size,length,J,D,DNA,CDR3
TRBV19,.,16,TRBJ2-2,TRBD2,TGTGCCAGCCGGGACCCCCGGGGGGGAATCACCGGGGAGCTGTTTTTT,CASRDPRGGITGELFF
TRBV19,once,15,TRBJ1-5,TRBD1,TGTGCCAGTAGGGTAAAAACAGGGGGCGGTCAGCCCCAGCATTTT,CASRVKTGGGQPQHF
TRBV19,.,14,TRBJ1-3,TRBD1,TGTGCCAGTAGGACCGGACAGGCCTCGGGCACCATATATTTT,CASRTGQASGTIYF
TRBV7-6,once,14,TRBJ2-5,.,TGTGCCAGCAGCTTAGATACAGCTCAAGAGACCCAGTACTTC,CASSLDTAQETQYF
TRBV7-3,.,15,TRBJ2-3,TRBD2,TGTGCCAGCAGCCCCTGGACTAGCGCAACAGATACGCAGTATTTT,CASSPWTSATDTQYF
TRBV6-6,.,12,TRBJ1-1,.,TGTGCCACCCCGGGGCCCACCACTGAAGCTTTCTTT,CATPGPTTEAFF
TRBV5-1,.,14,TRBJ2-7,.,TGCGCCAGCAGCTTGGTGGGGTCCGACTACGAGCAGTACTTC,CASSLVGSDYEQYF
TRBV28,.,12,TRBJ1-1,TRBD1,TGTGCCAGTAGTACAGGGGGCACTGAAGCTTTCTTT,CASSTGGTEAFF
TRBV5-6,.,16,TRBJ2-3,TRBD2,TGTGCCAGCAGCTCGCTGCGGGGGGGCATCGCAGATACGCAGTATTTT,CASSSLRGGIADTQYF
TRBV4-3,.,15,TRBJ1-1,.,TGCGCCAGCAGCCAAGAAGGCAGGGGACCCACTGAAGCTTTCTTT,CASSQEGRGPTEAFF
TRBV28,.,14,TRBJ1-4,.,TGTGCCAGCAGTTTCGACAGTTCCAATGAAAAACTGTTTTTT,CASSFDSSNEKLFF
TRBV29-1,.,13,TRBJ2-3,.,TGCAGCGTTCCCCTTGAAAGCACAGATACGCAGTATTTT,CSVPLESTDTQYF
TRBV7-9,once,14,TRBJ2-5,.,TGTGCCAGCAGCTATGGGACTCACCAAGAGACCCAGTACTTC,CASSYGTHQETQYF
TRBV6-5,.,13,TRBJ2-7,.,TGTGCCAGCAGGTACTCCTCAAGTTACGAGCAGTACTTC,CASRYSSSYEQYF
TRBV5-1,.,16,TRBJ1-1,.,TGCGCCAGCAGATTGGCCGGGTGGTCCGTGAACACTGAAGCTTTCTTT,CASRLAGWSVNTEAFF
TRBV9,.,13,TRBJ2-1,.,TGTGCCAGCAGCGTCGCCGGGATGAATGAGCAGTTCTTC,CASSVAGMNEQFF
TRBV11-2,.,15,TRBJ1-2,TRBD1,TGTGCCAGCAGCTTAGAGACAGGGGTTGGCTATGGCTACACCTTC,CASSLETGVGYGYTF
TRBV6-5,.,13,TRBJ2-3,.,TGTGCCAGCAGTTTCGACTACACAGATACGCAGTATTTT,CASSFDYTDTQYF
TRBV5-1,few,14,TRBJ1-2,.,TGCGCCAGCAGCCCGGAACACCTCCCCAATGGCTACACCTTC,CASSPEHLPNGYTF
TRBV2,.,11,TRBJ2-7,.,TGTGCCGGAGGACAGAGATACGAGCAGTACTTC,CAGGQRYEQYF
TRBV18,.,14,TRBJ1-2,TRBD1,TGTGCCAGCTCTCTCGGGACAGCGAACTATGGCTACACCTTC,CASSLGTANYGYTF
TRBV28,.,14,TRBJ1-5,.,TGTGCCAGCAGTTTTGCCACAGGCACTCAGCCCCAGCATTTT,CASSFATGTQPQHF
TRBV4-2,.,14,TRBJ1-1,.,TGTGCCAGCAGCCAAGGGGGGGTGAACACTGAAGCTTTCTTT,CASSQGGVNTEAFF
TRBV5-6,.,15,TRBJ2-3,.,TGTGCCAGCAGCTTGGCGCTGGAGGGGGGGGATACGCAGTATTTT,CASSLALEGGDTQYF
TRBV19,.,19,TRBJ2-6,TRBD1,TGTGCCAGTAGTCAGGGCTTACGGGACAGGGGGACCGGGGCCAACGTCCTGACTTTC,CASSQGLRDRGTGANVLTF
TRBV15,.,15,TRBJ2-5,.,TGTGCCACCAGCAGAGATGGCACGAGGGGGGAGACCCAGTACTTC,CATSRDGTRGETQYF
TRBV2,once,14,TRBJ1-5,.,TGTGCCAGCAGTGAAGCGCGAGGCAATCAGCCCCAGCATTTT,CASSEARGNQPQHF
TRBV9,.,17,TRBJ2-3,TRBD2,TGTGCCAGCAGCGAGTTAGCGGGGGGGATTAGCACAGATACGCAGTATTTT,CASSELAGGISTDTQYF
TRBV30,.,13,TRBJ1-6,.,TGTGCCTGGATGGGGCAGAATAATTCACCCCTCCACTTT,CAWMGQNNSPLHF
TRBV2,.,13,TRBJ2-3,TRBD2,TGTGCCAGCACCGGGGGGGGTTCAGATACGCAGTATTTT,CASTGGGSDTQYF
TRBV5-6,.,14,TRBJ2-5,.,TGTGCCAGCAGCTTGGCAGGGTTACAAGAGACCCAGTACTTC,CASSLAGLQETQYF
TRBV27,.,16,TRBJ2-2,TRBD2,TGTGCCAGCAGTAGGTGGGGGGGGGCGAACACCGGGGAGCTGTTTTTT,CASSRWGGANTGELFF
TRBV7-9,.,15,TRBJ1-4,TRBD1,TGTGCCAGCAGCTCAAACCCCGGGACAGCGGAAAAACTGTTTTTT,CASSSNPGTAEKLFF
TRBV7-2,.,13,TRBJ2-5,.,TGTGCCAGCAGCGGGGGGGGGCGAGGGACCCAGTACTTC,CASSGGGRGTQYF
TRBV6-1,.,12,TRBJ1-6,.,TGTGCCAGCAGATTCAGGGATTCACCCCTCCACTTT,CASRFRDSPLHF
TRBV7-8,.,14,TRBJ2-3,.,TGTGCCAGCAGCCTTGGACAGACCACAGATACGCAGTATTTT,CASSLGQTTDTQYF
TRBV4-3,.,15,TRBJ1-6,TRBD1,TGCGCCAGCAGCCAAGAGCGGACAGGGAATTCACCCCTCCACTTT,CASSQERTGNSPLHF
TRBV4-3,.,14,TRBJ1-1,.,TGCGCCAGCAGCCAAGAACAGGGTCTAACTGAAGCTTTCTTT,CASSQEQGLTEAFF
TRBV6-1,once,15,TRBJ2-3,.,TGTGCCAGCAGTCCCAAATTGGGGTCCGTTGAGCCGCAGTATTTT,CASSPKLGSVEPQYF
TRBV28,.,16,TRBJ2-3,.,TGTGCCAGCAGTGCTTATCGGGGTTCAGTCACAGATACGCAGTATTTT,CASSAYRGSVTDTQYF
TRBV21-1,.,16,TRBJ1-1,.,TGTGCCAGCAGCAAGGAGAACGAGGGCGGCCACACTGAAGCTTTCTTT,CASSKENEGGHTEAFF
TRBV10-3,.,13,TRBJ2-1,.,TGTGCCATCAGGAGAGCCGGTGGGGATGAGCAGTTCTTC,CAIRRAGGDEQFF
TRBV10-3,few,13,TRBJ1-3,.,TGTGCCATCAGTGAGGACAGGCTAAACACCATATATTTT,CAISEDRLNTIYF
TRBV7-8,.,14,TRBJ1-2,TRBD1,TGTGCCAGCAGCCCCCGACAGGGTAGCTATGGCTACACCTTC,CASSPRQGSYGYTF
TRBV19,.,18,TRBJ2-3,.,TGTGCCAGTAGTCTGACGGGCGTCTGGGCTGCTCAGGGAGATACGCAGTATTTT,CASSLTGVWAAQGDTQYF
TRBV15,few,17,TRBJ1-2,.,TGTGCCACCAGCAGAGATGTAATGGGGGGCTCGGGCTATGGCTACACCTTC,CATSRDVMGGSGYGYTF
TRBV11-2,few,15,TRBJ1-1,.,TGTGCCAGCAGCTTAGATTACGGGTTGAACACTGAAGCTTTCTTT,CASSLDYGLNTEAFF
TRBV7-2,.,17,TRBJ2-3,TRBD2,TGTGCCAGCAGGGGGACTAGCGGGGGGTCGTACACAGATACGCAGTATTTT,CASRGTSGGSYTDTQYF
TRBV27,.,15,TRBJ1-3,.,TGTGCCAGCAGCCCAGACAGGACCTCTGGAAACACCATATATTTT,CASSPDRTSGNTIYF
TRBV5-6,few,12,TRBJ2-7,.,TGTGCCAGCAGCTCCAGGGGCCACGAGCAGTACTTC,CASSSRGHEQYF
TRBV6-5,.,15,TRBJ1-2,.,TGTGCCAGCAGACCAACAGGTCTGGCCTCCCCCGCTCCTACCTTC,CASRPTGLASPAPTF
TRBV5-1,.,12,TRBJ2-5,.,TGCGCCAGCACTATGTACCAAGAGACCCAGTACTTC,CASTMYQETQYF
TRBV7-9,.,14,TRBJ2-2,TRBD1,TGTGCCAGTCAGGGACAGGTTACCACCGGGGAGCTGTTTTTT,CASQGQVTTGELFF
TRBV9,.,15,TRBJ2-5,TRBD2,TGTGCCAGCAGCGTGTCGGGTAGCGGGGGTCAGACCCAGTACTTC,CASSVSGSGGQTQYF
TRBV7-8,few,15,TRBJ2-7,.,TGTGCCAGCAGCAGTCGTTGGGACAACCCCTACGAGCAGTACTTC,CASSSRWDNPYEQYF